This T cell receptor beta chain was found in a study of cytomegalovirus exposure and HLA in healthy donors. Remarks on this clone: The antigen remains unidentified.

In the PCR, 60 Vbeta and 13 Jbeta primers were used. The method was immunoSEQ multiplex PCR; TCRdb's version includes in-frame clones alone and lacks a portion of them. The table records 95,000 to 150,000 clones, more than 70% of them present only once. Notes on the study in general: In vitro assays verified that a few CMV-associated chains recognized CMV antigens specifically. There were some V segments, including TRBV6-2 and TRBV6-3, excluded as indistinguishable. Association of around 17,000 TCR beta sequences with HLA alleles was found at 0.05 false discovery rate in a later analysis.

Trimming removed 1 base at V and 2 bases at J, with 12 bases between. Germline CDR1 is LGHNA and CDR2 is YSLEER. CDR3 length: 15 amino acids. This clonotype originated in a man aged 50-59 years in good health and CMV-seronegative. Material for sequencing was PBMCs. The J gene is TRBJ2-7, the V gene TRBV4-3; D possibly corresponds to TRBD1 (6 bases). CDR3 region: CASSQGWPGAYEQYF. Written as DNA, the CDR3 is TGCGCCAGCAGCCAAGGTTGGCCAGGGGCCTACGAGCAGTACTTC.